Following are 17 T cell receptor beta chains from one sample sequenced in a study of cytomegalovirus exposure and HLA in healthy donors. In the PCR, 60 Vbeta and 13 Jbeta primers were used. Assay: immunoSEQ multiplex PCR; the TCRdb copy retains only in-frame clones and omits some. The sample includes 100,000 to 150,000 clones, about 78% of them seen just once. Source material: PBMCs. These receptors came from a female donor in good health and CMV-seronegative.

The chain combines TRBV6-5 with TRBJ1-1; 11 nucleotides align to TRBD1. Germline V gene lookup returns CDR1 MNHEY and CDR2 SVGAGI. With V trimmed by 6 bases and J by 6 bases, 3 bases remained unmatched. CDR3 size: 13 residues. Written as DNA, the CDR3 is TGTGCCAGCAGCCGGGACAGGGGGTCTGAAGCTTTCTTT. Translating it yields CASSRDRGSEAFF.

This clone was found once. V is TRBV6-5 and J is TRBJ2-1; TRBD2 aligns across 11 bases. Germline CDR1 reads MNHEY; CDR2 reads SVGAGI. V lost 2 bases to trimming and J lost 3 bases; unmatched junction nucleotides: 0. The CDR3 contains 15 residues. The CDR3 reads CASSYGTSGYNEQFF. DNA for the CDR3: TGTGCCAGCAGTTACGGGACTAGCGGCTACAATGAGCAGTTCTTC.

The chain links TRBV9 to TRBJ2-5; a weak D match, TRBD1 (6 bases). CDR3 length equals 13 residues. The germline V and J ends were trimmed by 4 bases and 8 bases, with 15 bases remaining between them. The germline gives CDR1 SGDLS, CDR2 YYNGEE. Written as DNA, the CDR3 is TGTGCCAGCAGCCCAAGGACAGCAGGTACCCAGTACTTC. Its protein product is CASSPRTAGTQYF.

This chain links TRBV9 with TRBJ1-2; the D gene is possibly TRBD1 (5 bases). CDR1 is SGDLS, CDR2 YYNGEE, per germline. V shed 3 bases and J shed 3 bases, with 12 bases lying between them. The CDR3 is 14 residues long. CDR3: CASSDMGGYYGYTF. Here the CDR3 DNA reads TGTGCCAGCAGCGACATGGGGGGGTACTATGGCTACACCTTC.

The gene calls are TRBV28 and TRBJ2-3; possibly TRBD2 for D (5 bases). The CDR3 spans 14 residues. The germline gives CDR1 MDHEN, CDR2 SYDVKM. Between the trimmed V and J ends, which lost 3 bases and 5 bases, there was a span of 12 bases. The CDR3 nucleotides read TGTGCCAGCAGTTTGTTTCTAGCAAGAGATACGCAGTATTTT. Amino acids: CASSLFLARDTQYF.

The chain has TRBV29-1 and TRBJ1-1; possibly TRBD1 for D (6 bases). CDR1 and CDR2 (germline): SQVTM, ANQGSEA. The CDR3 has 14 residues. With 5 bases removed from V and 6 bases from J, the gap between germline ends came to 19 bases. The chain's CDR3 is CSVKQGFFSAEAFF. CDR3 nucleotide sequence: TGCAGCGTTAAACAGGGATTCTTTAGTGCTGAAGCTTTCTTT.

This chain links TRBV15 with TRBJ1-1; 8 bases agree with TRBD1. With 0 bases clipped from V and 1 base from J, the junction kept 1 base outside the gene matches. CDR3 length: 15 amino acids. Germline CDR1 LNHNV, CDR2 YYDKDF (reference sequence). The CDR3 DNA sequence: TGTGCCACCAGCAGAGACAGGGGGCAGAACACTGAAGCTTTCTTT. Translated, it gives CATSRDRGQNTEAFF.

The chain carries TRBV28 and TRBJ1-1, with a possible D match to TRBD1 (5 bases). This CDR3 has 14 residues. Trimming stripped 6 bases from V and 1 base from J, with 12 bases between. Germline CDR1 is MDHEN and CDR2 is SYDVKM. This chain's CDR3 is CASRIGHRNTEAFF. The CDR3, as DNA: TGTGCCAGCAGGATAGGACACCGGAACACTGAAGCTTTCTTT.

This clone has only one observation. This rearrangement joins TRBV7-8 to TRBJ2-3; 8 nucleotides agree with TRBD2. The CDR3 spans 15 residues. Losses at the gene ends were 4 bases for V and 0 bases for J; bases not matched to a gene: 3. Germline CDR1 reads SGHVS; CDR2 reads FQNEAQ. Written as DNA, the CDR3 is TGTGCCAGCAGCTCATTAGCGGGGAGCACAGATACGCAGTATTTT. This codes for CASSSLAGSTDTQYF.

The chain recombines TRBV10-3 with TRBJ2-5, with TRBD2 matching 11 bases. Germline trimming cut 6 bases from V and 2 bases from J; bases unmatched to any gene: 5. This CDR3 comprises 15 residues. Germline V CDR1 and CDR2: ENHRY, SYGVKD. The CDR3 DNA reads TGTGCCATCAGCCCGGGGACTAGCGGTCAAGAGACCCAGTACTTC. It yields the protein CAISPGTSGQETQYF.

A word on this clone: This specimen includes other DNA sequences encoding the same CDR3. The chain couples TRBV9 to TRBJ1-1; D unresolved. The CDR3 is 13 residues long. V lost 2 bases and J 0 bases, leaving 5 bases between the germline ends. Germline V CDR1 and CDR2: SGDLS, YYNGEE. The CDR3 region has the DNA TGTGCCAGCAGCGTCGCAGTGAACACTGAAGCTTTCTTT. Its translation is CASSVAVNTEAFF.

The rearrangement links TRBV28 to TRBJ2-1; the D is unclear. V lost 5 bases and J 2 bases, leaving 19 bases between the germline ends. The CDR3 extends over 17 amino acids. Germline CDR1 reads MDHEN; CDR2 reads SYDVKM. This chain's CDR3 is CASSALMLVSPYNEQFF. The DNA for the CDR3 is TGTGCCAGCAGTGCCCTCATGTTGGTGAGCCCCTACAATGAGCAGTTCTTC. The full variable domain, its missing parts supplied by reference TRBV28 and TRBJ2-1, is DVKVTQSSRYLVKRTGEKVFLECVQDMDHENMFWYRQDPGLGLRLIYFSYDVKMKEKGDIPEGYSVSREKKERFSLILESASTNQTSMYLCASSALMLVSPYNEQFFGPGTRLTVL.

A remark on this clone: Other nucleotide sequences from this sample produce the same CDR3. The chain couples TRBV30 to TRBJ1-2, with 7 nucleotides matching TRBD1. Germline-derived CDR1 and CDR2 are GTSNPN and SVGIG (reference sequence). The V and J ends lost 0 bases and 8 bases, in that order; junction bases with no gene match: 0. CDR3 length equals 11 residues. CDR3 nucleotides: TGTGCCTGGAGTGTACAGGGGGGCTACACCTTC. Encoded protein: CAWSVQGGYTF. Combining the CDR3 with reference TRBV30 and TRBJ1-2 gives the whole variable domain SQTIHQWPATLVQPVGSPLSLECTVEGTSNPNLYWYRQAAGRGLQLLFYSVGIGQISSEVPQNLSASRPQDRQFILSSKKLLLSDSGFYLCAWSVQGGYTFGSGTRLTVV.

The gene calls are TRBV13 and TRBJ1-4; TRBD1 matches 9 bases. Losses at the gene ends were 0 bases for V and 3 bases for J; bases not matched to a gene: 8. Germline V gene sequence: CDR1 PRHDT, CDR2 FYEKMQ (reference sequence). The CDR3 length is 18 residues. The CDR3 nucleotides read TGTGCCAGCAGCTTAGGCCGCAGGGACAGGGCTTCTAATGAAAAACTGTTTTTT. Encoded protein: CASSLGRRDRASNEKLFF.

This clone was recorded only once. The chain couples TRBV7-9 to TRBJ1-2; D unclear. Between the trimmed V and J ends, which lost 3 bases and 8 bases, there was a span of 19 bases. The CDR3 spans 15 residues. Germline V lookup: CDR1 SEHNR, CDR2 FQNEAQ (reference sequence). The CDR3 sequence is CASSFTPGLSNGYTF. The CDR3 DNA is TGTGCCAGCAGCTTCACTCCGGGTCTTAGTAACGGCTACACCTTC.

This chain uses TRBV27 with TRBJ2-7; D might be TRBD2 (5 bases). V was cut by 2 bases and J by 3 bases, with 11 bases left in between. CDR1 MNHEY and CDR2 SMNVEV come from the germline V gene (reference sequence). The CDR3 covers 14 residues. The chain's CDR3 is CASSLRVGGYEQYF. As DNA, the CDR3 is TGTGCCAGCAGTTTACGGGTCGGAGGCTACGAGCAGTACTTC.

This rearrangement joins TRBV14 to TRBJ2-1; 7 nucleotides agree with TRBD2. The length of the CDR3 is 16 residues. V was clipped by 4 bases and J by 0 bases; unmatched bases: 6. Germline V gene sequence: CDR1 SGHDN, CDR2 FVKESK. CDR3 nucleotide sequence: TGTGCCAGCAGCCCCTTTGGCGGGAGCTCCTACAATGAGCAGTTCTTC. Translating it yields CASSPFGGSSYNEQFF.